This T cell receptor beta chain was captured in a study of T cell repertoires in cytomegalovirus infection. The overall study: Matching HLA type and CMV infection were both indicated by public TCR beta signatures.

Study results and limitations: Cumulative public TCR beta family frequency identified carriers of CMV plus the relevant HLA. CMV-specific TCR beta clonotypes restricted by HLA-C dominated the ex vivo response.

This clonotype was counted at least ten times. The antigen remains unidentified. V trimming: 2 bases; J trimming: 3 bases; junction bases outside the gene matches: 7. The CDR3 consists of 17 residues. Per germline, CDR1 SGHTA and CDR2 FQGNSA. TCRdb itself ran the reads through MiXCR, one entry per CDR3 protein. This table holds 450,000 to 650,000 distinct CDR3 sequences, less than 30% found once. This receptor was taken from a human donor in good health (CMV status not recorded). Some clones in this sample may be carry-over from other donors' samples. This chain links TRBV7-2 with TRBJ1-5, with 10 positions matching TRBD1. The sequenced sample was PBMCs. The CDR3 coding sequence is TGTGCCAGCAGCTTATGGCACGGGACAGGGGACAATCAGCCCCAGCATTTT. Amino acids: CASSLWHGTGDNQPQHF.